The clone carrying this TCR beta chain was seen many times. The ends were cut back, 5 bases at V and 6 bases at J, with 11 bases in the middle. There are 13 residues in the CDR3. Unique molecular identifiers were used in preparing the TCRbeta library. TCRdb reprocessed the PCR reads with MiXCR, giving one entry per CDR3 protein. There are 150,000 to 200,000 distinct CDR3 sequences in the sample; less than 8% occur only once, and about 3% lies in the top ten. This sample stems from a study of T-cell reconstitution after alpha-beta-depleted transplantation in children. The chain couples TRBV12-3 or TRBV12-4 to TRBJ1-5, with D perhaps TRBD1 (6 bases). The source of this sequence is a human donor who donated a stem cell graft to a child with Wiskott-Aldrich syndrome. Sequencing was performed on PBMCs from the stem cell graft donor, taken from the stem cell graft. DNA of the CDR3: TGTGCCAGCAGTCCAGGGGAAGGTCAGCCCCAGCATTTT. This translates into CASSPGEGQPQHF.